This section outlines one TCR beta chain sequence together with its context. The CD8+ and CD4+ T cells were isolated magnetically using a negative isolation approach, whereas the TEMRA cells were enriched by FACS. The data originate from a study of CD8 T cells in Susac syndrome. RNA was extracted with the RNeasy kit, and a quantity of roughly 0.5 to 1 ug was reverse transcribed using random hexamers. Via MiXCR, TCRdb re-called the immunoSEQ multiplex PCR reads, giving one row per CDR3 protein. The sample gives fewer than 90,000 distinct CDR3 sequences, 93% of which show up once; 0.4% to 0.55% is in the top ten. The CDR3 contains 15 residues. From germline, CDR1 is GTSNPN and CDR2 SVGIG (reference sequence). V lost 1 base and J lost 3; bases outside the gene matches: 4.

The source material was CD8+ T cells from PBMCs. V gene TRBV30 combines with J gene TRBJ2-7, with TRBD1 identical over 12 bases. This clonotype was obtained from a human donor with Susac syndrome. CDR3 amino acids: CAWSDGTGGHYEQYF. The DNA for the CDR3 is TGTGCCTGGAGTGACGGGACAGGGGGCCACTACGAGCAGTACTTC.